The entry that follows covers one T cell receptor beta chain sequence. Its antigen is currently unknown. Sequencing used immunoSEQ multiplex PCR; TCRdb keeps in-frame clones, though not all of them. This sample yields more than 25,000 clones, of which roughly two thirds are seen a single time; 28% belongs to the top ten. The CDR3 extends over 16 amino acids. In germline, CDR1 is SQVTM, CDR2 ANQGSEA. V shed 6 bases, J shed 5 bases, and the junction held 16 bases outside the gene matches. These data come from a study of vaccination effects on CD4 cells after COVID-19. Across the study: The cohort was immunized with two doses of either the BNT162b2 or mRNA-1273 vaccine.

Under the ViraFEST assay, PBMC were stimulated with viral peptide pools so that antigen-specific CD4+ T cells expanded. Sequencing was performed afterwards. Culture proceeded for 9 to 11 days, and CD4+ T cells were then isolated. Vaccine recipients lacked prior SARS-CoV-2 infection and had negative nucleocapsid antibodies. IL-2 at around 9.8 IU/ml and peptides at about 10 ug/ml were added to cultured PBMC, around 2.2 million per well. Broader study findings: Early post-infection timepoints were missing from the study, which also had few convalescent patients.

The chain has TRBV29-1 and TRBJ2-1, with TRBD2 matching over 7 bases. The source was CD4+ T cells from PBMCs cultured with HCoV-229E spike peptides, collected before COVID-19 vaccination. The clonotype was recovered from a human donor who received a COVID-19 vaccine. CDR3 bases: TGCAGCGTCCTCGGTGGAAGGGGCGGGAGAAACAATGAGCAGTTCTTC. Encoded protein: CSVLGGRGGRNNEQFF.